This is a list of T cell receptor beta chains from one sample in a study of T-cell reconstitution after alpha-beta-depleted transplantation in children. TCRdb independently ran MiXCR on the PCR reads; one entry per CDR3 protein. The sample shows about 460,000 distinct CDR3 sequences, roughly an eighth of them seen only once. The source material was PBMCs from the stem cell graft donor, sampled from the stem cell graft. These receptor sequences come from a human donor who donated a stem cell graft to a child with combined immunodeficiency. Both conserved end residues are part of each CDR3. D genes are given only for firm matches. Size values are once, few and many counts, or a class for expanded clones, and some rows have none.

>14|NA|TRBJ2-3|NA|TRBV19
CASSPPTGADTQYF
TGTGCCAGTAGTCCACCGACAGGAGCAGATACGCAGTATTTT
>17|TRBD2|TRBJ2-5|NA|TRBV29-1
CSVETVRTSGKKETQYF
TGCAGCGTCGAAACGGTCCGGACTAGCGGGAAAAAAGAGACCCAGTACTTC
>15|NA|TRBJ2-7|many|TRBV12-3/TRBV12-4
CASSLASRARDEQYF
TGTGCCAGCAGTTTAGCGTCGAGGGCCCGGGACGAGCAGTACTTC
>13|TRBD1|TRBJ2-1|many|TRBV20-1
CSASHRGHNEQFF
TGCAGTGCTAGCCACAGGGGACACAATGAGCAGTTCTTC
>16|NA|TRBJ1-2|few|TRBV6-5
CASSYSGQPGRYGYTF
TGTGCCAGCAGTTACTCAGGACAGCCCGGGAGGTATGGCTACACCTTC
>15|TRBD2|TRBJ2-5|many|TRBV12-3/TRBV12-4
CASSSSGRAYETQYF
TGTGCCAGCAGCAGTAGCGGGAGGGCCTATGAGACCCAGTACTTC
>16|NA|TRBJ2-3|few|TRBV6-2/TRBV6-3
CASRPASRGTTDTQYF
TGTGCCAGCAGGCCCGCGTCAAGGGGGACCACAGATACGCAGTATTTT
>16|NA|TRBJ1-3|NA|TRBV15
CATSRRSEVSGNTIYF
TGTGCCACCAGCAGGCGCTCCGAGGTCTCTGGAAACACCATATATTTT
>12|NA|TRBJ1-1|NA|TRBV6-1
CASRAQRTEAFF
TGTGCCAGCAGGGCCCAGAGGACTGAAGCTTTCTTT
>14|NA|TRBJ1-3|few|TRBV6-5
CASSYGGFGNTIYF
TGTGCCAGCAGTTACGGGGGTTTTGGAAACACCATATATTTT
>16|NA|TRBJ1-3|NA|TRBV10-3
CAISESGPNSGNTIYF
TGTGCCATCAGTGAGTCGGGACCGAACTCTGGAAACACCATATATTTT
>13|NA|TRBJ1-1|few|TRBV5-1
CASSLLGTGEAFF
TGCGCCAGCAGCTTGTTGGGGACGGGTGAAGCTTTCTTT
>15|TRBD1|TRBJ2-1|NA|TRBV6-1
CASSVDRASYNEQFF
TGTGCCAGCAGTGTGGACAGGGCAAGTTACAATGAGCAGTTCTTC
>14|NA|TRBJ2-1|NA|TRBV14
CASSPWTGLTEQFF
TGTGCCAGCAGCCCGTGGACTGGGCTCACTGAGCAGTTCTTC
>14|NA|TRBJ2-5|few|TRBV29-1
CSARVSARRETQYF
TGCAGCGCTAGAGTATCCGCCCGACGAGAGACCCAGTACTTC
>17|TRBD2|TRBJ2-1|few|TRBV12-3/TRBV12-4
CASTGTSGGRSYNEQFF
TGTGCCAGCACTGGGACTAGCGGGGGGCGCTCCTACAATGAGCAGTTCTTC
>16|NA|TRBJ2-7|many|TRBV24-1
CATSDSDRINSYEQYF
TGTGCCACCAGTGACTCCGACAGGATCAACTCCTACGAGCAGTACTTC
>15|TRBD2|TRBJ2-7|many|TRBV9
CASSGESGGSYEQYF
TGTGCCAGCAGCGGAGAATCGGGAGGGTCCTACGAGCAGTACTTC
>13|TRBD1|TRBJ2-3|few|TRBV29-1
CSGWTGGEDTQYF
TGCAGCGGATGGACAGGGGGCGAAGATACGCAGTATTTT
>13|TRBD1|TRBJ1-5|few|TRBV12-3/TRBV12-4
CASTGTVNQPQHF
TGTGCCTCGACCGGGACAGTGAATCAGCCCCAGCATTTT
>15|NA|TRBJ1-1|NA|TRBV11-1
CASSRRLTGNTEAFF
TGTGCCAGCAGCCGACGATTGACAGGGAACACTGAAGCTTTCTTT
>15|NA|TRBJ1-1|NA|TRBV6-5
CASSYSPQGNTEAFF
TGTGCCAGCAGTTACTCACCACAGGGGAACACTGAAGCTTTCTTT
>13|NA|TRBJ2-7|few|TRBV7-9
CASSVERDYEQYF
TGTGCCAGCAGCGTCGAGAGGGACTACGAGCAGTACTTC
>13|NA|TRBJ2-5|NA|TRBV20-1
CSARDQQEETQYF
TGCAGTGCTAGAGATCAGCAGGAGGAGACCCAGTACTTC
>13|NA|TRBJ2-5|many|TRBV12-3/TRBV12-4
CASTRGAEETQYF
TGTGCCAGCACCCGAGGAGCGGAAGAGACCCAGTACTTC
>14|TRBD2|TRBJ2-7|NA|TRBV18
CASSLGEGSREQYF
TGTGCCAGCTCACTTGGGGAGGGTTCGCGCGAGCAGTACTTC
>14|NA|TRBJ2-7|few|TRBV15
CATSEAGLIYEQYF
TGTGCCACCAGCGAGGCGGGATTAATTTACGAGCAGTACTTC
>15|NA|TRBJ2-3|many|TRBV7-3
CASSLFGVSPDTQYF
TGTGCCAGCAGCTTATTTGGGGTATCCCCAGATACGCAGTATTTT
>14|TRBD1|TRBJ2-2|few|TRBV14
CASSTMTGAGELFF
TGTGCCAGCAGCACCATGACAGGGGCCGGGGAGCTGTTTTTT
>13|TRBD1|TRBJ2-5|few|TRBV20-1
CSAFRQGEETQYF
TGCAGTGCTTTCAGACAGGGAGAAGAGACCCAGTACTTC
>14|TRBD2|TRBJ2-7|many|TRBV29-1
CSVDPSGGSNEQYF
TGCAGCGTTGACCCTAGCGGGGGGAGCAACGAGCAGTACTTC
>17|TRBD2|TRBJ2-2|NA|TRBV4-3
CASSQELAGEGNGELFF
TGCGCCAGCAGCCAAGAGCTAGCGGGGGAGGGTAACGGGGAGCTGTTTTTT
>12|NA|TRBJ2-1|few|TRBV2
CASSETDNEQFF
TGTGCCAGCAGTGAGACGGACAATGAGCAGTTCTTC
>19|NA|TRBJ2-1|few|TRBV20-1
CSARDSVVAWSASYNEQFF
TGCAGTGCTAGAGACTCGGTGGTAGCGTGGAGTGCATCCTACAATGAGCAGTTCTTC